These 27 T cell receptor beta chains were all obtained from the same sample, sequenced in a study of T cells after yellow fever vaccination. TCRdb re-called the 5' RACE reads with MiXCR, one entry per CDR3 protein. The top ten hold around 44% of the sample, which has 50,000 to 75,000 distinct CDR3 sequences, about 6.6% seen once. Sequenced material: CD8+ T cells sorted from PBMCs, taken on the day of the first yellow fever vaccination. The source is a man between 18 and 29 years old who received the YFV17D yellow fever vaccine.

This clonotype was seen ten or more times. This chain links TRBV5-1 with TRBJ2-3; unclear D gene. Germline lookup yields CDR1 SGHRS and CDR2 YFSETQ. The CDR3 covers 17 residues. Trimming pared 4 bases from V and 4 bases from J, leaving 22 bases between. CDR3 nucleotides: TGCGCCAGCAGCCCCGTTTGGGCGATAACGAGTCCAGATACGCAGTATTTT. This encodes CASSPVWAITSPDTQYF.

V is TRBV7-9 and J is TRBJ2-7; no firm D call. Germline assignment: CDR1 SEHNR and CDR2 FQNEAQ (reference sequence). V lost 0 bases to trimming and J lost 0 bases, with 12 bases between them. This CDR3 spans 16 amino acids. CDR3 in amino acids: CASSLARISSSYEQYF. DNA for the CDR3: TGTGCCAGCAGCTTAGCGAGGATCTCAAGCTCCTACGAGCAGTACTTC.

This clonotype was seen ten or more times. J is TRBJ2-7 and V is TRBV6-2 or TRBV6-3; 7 bases fit TRBD2. V shed 5 bases, J shed 2 bases, and the junction held 3 bases outside the gene matches. The length of the CDR3 is 13 residues. CDR1 and CDR2 (germline): MNHEY, SVGEGT. In DNA, the CDR3 is TGTGCCAGCAGTCCTAGCGGAACCTACGAGCAGTACGTC. Its translation is CASSPSGTYEQYV.

This clonotype was seen a few times. The chain carries TRBV11-3 and TRBJ2-1; tentative D call: TRBD2 (5 bases). Germline V gene data show CDR1 as SGHNT and CDR2 as YENEEA. This CDR3 region has 15 residues. Trimming removed 5 bases from V and 5 bases from J, with 16 bases in between. This CDR3 is CASSPPGKRNNEQFF. The CDR3 nucleotides are TGTGCCAGCAGCCCTCCGGGGAAGAGAAACAATGAGCAGTTCTTC.

V and J are TRBV15 and TRBJ2-7; perhaps TRBD2 as D (5 bases). Germline V gene data show CDR1 as LNHNV and CDR2 as YYDKDF (reference sequence). Between the trimmed V and J ends, which lost 7 bases and 1 base, there was a span of 11 bases. CDR3 length: 13 amino acids. CDR3 bases: TGTGCCACCAAGCAGAGGGAATCCTACGAGCAGTACGTC. This sequence encodes CATKQRESYEQYV.

At least ten counts were recorded for this clonotype. The CDR3 nucleotides read TGCGCCAGCAGTGAGTCGGGGACTGGAGAGACCCAGTACTTC. This codes for CASSESGTGETQYF. This sequence joins TRBV10-2 and TRBJ2-5; TRBD2 is a possible D gene (6 bases). V gave up 0 bases and J gave up 4 bases, with 9 bases separating them. Germline-derived CDR1 and CDR2 are WSHSY and SAAADI. The CDR3 totals 14 residues.

V usage is TRBV19 and J usage is TRBJ2-7, with 9 bases aligning to TRBD2. V dropped 6 bases and J dropped 3; count of bases not matched to a gene: 6. The CDR3 consists of 14 residues. The V gene's germline CDR1 is LNHDA and CDR2 SQIVND (reference sequence). This chain's CDR3 is CASRKRGDFYEQYF. CDR3 bases: TGTGCCAGTAGAAAGCGGGGGGACTTCTACGAGCAGTACTTC.

At least ten counts were recorded for this clonotype. The gene calls are TRBV29-1 and TRBJ2-7; D is undetermined. V gave up 2 bases and J gave up 3 bases, with 8 bases separating them. Germline loops: CDR1 SQVTM, CDR2 ANQGSEA. The CDR3 covers 12 residues. CDR3 protein: CSVEQTGYEQYF. The CDR3 nucleotides are TGCAGCGTTGAACAGACGGGCTACGAGCAGTACTTC.

In this sample, this clonotype turned up many times. The rearrangement links TRBV28 to TRBJ2-4; D is possibly TRBD1 (6 bases). Germline V gene sequence: CDR1 MDHEN, CDR2 SYDVKM. Trimming stripped 7 bases from V and 4 bases from J, with 17 bases between. This CDR3 is built from 15 residues. The CDR3, as DNA: TGTGCCAGCACCCCTCTACAGGACAGTAAAAACATTCAGTACTTC. This encodes CASTPLQDSKNIQYF.

The J gene is TRBJ2-1, the V gene TRBV12-3 or TRBV12-4; D is uncertain. CDR3 length: 14 residues. The V end was cut by 6 bases, the J end by 3 bases, with 12 bases between. The CDR3 region is CASRARPIYNEQFF. CDR3 in DNA: TGTGCCAGCAGAGCCAGACCCATCTACAATGAGCAGTTCTTC.

The sample holds a few counts of this clonotype. The chain combines TRBV7-6 with TRBJ2-3, with D hard to call. CDR1 and CDR2 from the germline V gene are SGHVS and FNYEAQ. The ends were cut back, 2 bases at V and 0 bases at J, with 12 bases in the middle. CDR3 length: 16 residues. The chain's CDR3 is CASSLWADGSTDTQYF. CDR3 bases: TGTGCCAGCAGCTTATGGGCAGATGGGAGCACAGATACGCAGTATTTT.

This clonotype showed up many times. J is TRBJ2-1 and V is TRBV4-1, with 7 bases aligning to TRBD1. Germline V gene lookup returns CDR1 MGHRA and CDR2 YSYEKL. The V and J ends lost 1 base and 10 bases, in that order; junction bases with no gene match: 13. This CDR3 has 16 residues. CDR3 sequence: CASSQGGTAGTKEQFF. The CDR3 DNA reads as TGCGCCAGCAGCCAAGGTGGGACAGCTGGGACCAAGGAGCAGTTCTTC.

The table lists this clonotype with a few counts. V is TRBV19 and J is TRBJ2-5, with 7 nucleotides matching TRBD1. The germline CDR1 and CDR2 sequences are LNHDA and SQIVND (reference sequence). This CDR3 has 17 residues. V was clipped by 7 bases and J by 2 bases; unmatched bases: 16. The CDR3 coding sequence is TGTGCCAGTAAAAGGAAGGGGGACAGAGAATTTCAAGAGACCCAGTACTTC. Its protein product is CASKRKGDREFQETQYF.

This clonotype was counted between two and nine times. The V gene is TRBV19, the J gene TRBJ1-1, with D perhaps matching TRBD1 (5 bases). CDR1 and CDR2 (germline): LNHDA, SQIVND (reference sequence). The ends were cut back, 3 bases at V and 7 bases at J, with 15 bases in the middle. This CDR3 has 14 amino acids. The CDR3 is CASSIFAPQGEAFF. The CDR3, as DNA: TGTGCCAGTAGTATTTTTGCCCCTCAGGGTGAAGCTTTCTTT. Full variable domain (missing parts from reference TRBV19 and TRBJ1-1): DGGITQSPKYLFRKEGQNVTLSCEQNLNHDAMYWYRQDPGQGLRLIYYSQIVNDFQKGDIAEGYSVSREKKESFPLTVTSAQKNPTAFYLCASSIFAPQGEAFFGQGTRLTVV.

Many counts were recorded for this clonotype. The V and J genes are TRBV11-2 and TRBJ2-3; 11 nucleotides match TRBD1. This CDR3 has 18 residues. V gave up 6 bases and J gave up 0 bases; unmatched junction bases: 11. The germline CDR1 and CDR2 sequences are SGHAT and FQNNGV. CDR3 sequence (DNA): TGTGCCAGCAGGGGACAGGGGGTAGCGGGGACTAGCACAGATACGCAGTATTTT. It specifies CASRGQGVAGTSTDTQYF.

This clonotype was detected ten times or more. V usage is TRBV9 and J usage is TRBJ1-4; a possible D gene is TRBD1 (6 bases). Germline loops: CDR1 SGDLS, CDR2 YYNGEE. This CDR3 is 14 amino acids long. Trimming left V 4 bases short and J 6 bases short, with 13 bases between. CDR3 coding DNA: TGTGCCAGCAGCCCCTGGGAGGGGGATGAAAAACTGTTTTTT. Encoded protein: CASSPWEGDEKLFF.

This clonotype came up many times. V and J are TRBV21-1 and TRBJ2-1. TRBV21-1 is a known pseudogene. The CDR3 spans 14 residues. CDR3 bases: TGTGCCAGCAGCAAATGCAGATCCTACAATGAGCAGTTCTTC. Its protein is CASSKCRSYNEQFF.

This clonotype was seen ten or more times. The J gene is TRBJ2-5, the V gene TRBV7-8, with D possibly called TRBD1 or TRBD2 (7 bases each). This CDR3 spans 17 amino acids. Germline V gene lookup returns CDR1 SGHVS and CDR2 FQNEAQ. Between the trimmed V and J ends, which lost 1 base and 0 bases, there was a span of 15 bases. CDR3: CASSLERDSLDQETQYF. As DNA, the CDR3 is TGTGCCAGCAGCTTAGAGCGGGACAGCCTAGACCAAGAGACCCAGTACTTC.

In its sample, this clonotype was seen once. The rearrangement uses TRBV9 and TRBJ2-3; 11 bases agree with TRBD2. Germline CDR1 reads SGDLS; CDR2 reads YYNGEE. Trimming removed 3 bases from V and 4 bases from J; junction bases left unmatched: 7. This CDR3 contains 16 residues. CDR3 sequence (DNA): TGTGCCAGCAGCGCCTACACTAGCGGGGGCGCAGATACGCAGTATTTT. This encodes CASSAYTSGGADTQYF.

The chain couples TRBV6-2 or TRBV6-3 to TRBJ2-5; D may match TRBD1 or TRBD2 (6 bases each). V shed 2 bases and J shed 1 base, with 11 bases lying between them. The CDR3 loop spans 15 amino acids. CDR1 is MNHEY and CDR2 is SVGEGT in the germline V gene. The CDR3 here is CASSYLKGGQETQYF. The DNA for the CDR3 is TGTGCCAGCAGTTACCTAAAGGGGGGCCAAGAGACCCAGTACTTC.

This clonotype turned up a few times. This sequence joins TRBV28 and TRBJ2-7; D ambiguous. Germline CDR1 and CDR2: MDHEN and SYDVKM. The CDR3 contains 13 residues. The germline V and J ends were trimmed by 7 bases and 3 bases, with 13 bases remaining between them. CDR3 in DNA: TGTGCCAGCATGGGATCAACTTTCTACGAGCAGTACTTC. Protein sequence: CASMGSTFYEQYF.

There are many counts of this clonotype. The chain is built from TRBV7-9 and TRBJ2-2; 7 nucleotides align to TRBD2. The germline V gene encodes CDR1 SEHNR and CDR2 FQNEAQ (reference sequence). The CDR3 is 15 amino acids. After removal of 3 bases from V and 0 bases from J, the junction contained 1 base not matched to a gene. Here the CDR3 DNA reads TGTGCCAGCAGCTTCGGGGGGTCGAACACCGGGGAGCTGTTTTTT. It is translated as CASSFGGSNTGELFF.

This clonotype was picked up many times. The chain combines TRBV29-1 with TRBJ1-2, with D uncertain. V was clipped by 3 bases and J by 3 bases, with 8 bases between them. The CDR3 extends over 12 amino acids. The germline V gene encodes CDR1 SQVTM and CDR2 ANQGSEA. CDR3 sequence reads: CSVDEGDYGYTF. The CDR3 DNA follows: TGCAGCGTTGATGAGGGTGACTATGGCTACACCTTC.

The rearrangement links TRBV7-2 to TRBJ2-2; D remains ambiguous. The CDR3 covers 15 residues. Per the germline V gene, CDR1 is SGHTA and CDR2 is FQGNSA. Trimming removed 1 base at V and 0 bases at J, with 6 bases between. The CDR3 spells CASSLDIANTGELFF. The CDR3 bases are TGTGCCAGCAGCTTAGACATCGCGAACACCGGGGAGCTGTTTTTT.

J is TRBJ2-3 and V is TRBV7-3; D might be TRBD2 (7 bases). V was pared by 4 bases and J by 3 bases, with 17 bases between. The CDR3 spans 16 residues. Germline assignment: CDR1 SGHTA and CDR2 FQGTGA. The CDR3 DNA reads TGTGCCAGCAGCTCCACCTGGGGGGGGCCGACAGATACGCAGTATTTT. Protein: CASSSTWGGPTDTQYF. Complete variable domain (other parts from reference TRBV7-3 and TRBJ2-3): GAGVSQTPSNKVTEKGKYVELRCDPISGHTALYWYRQSLGQGPEFLIYFQGTGAADDSGLPNDRFFAVRPEGSVSTLKIQRTERGDSAVYLCASSSTWGGPTDTQYFGPGTRLTVL.

This clonotype showed up many times. The rearrangement uses TRBV5-1 and TRBJ2-7, with D possibly matching TRBD1 (6 bases). Germline V lookup: CDR1 SGHRS, CDR2 YFSETQ. Trimming took off 1 base at V and 2 bases at J, with 10 bases between the two ends. This CDR3 spans 14 amino acids. The CDR3 DNA follows: TGCGCCAGCAGCTTGACCGCAGGGGCCTACGAGCAGTACTTC. Translating it yields CASSLTAGAYEQYF. Complete variable domain (other parts from reference TRBV5-1 and TRBJ2-7): KAGVTQTPRYLIKTRGQQVTLSCSPISGHRSVSWYQQTPGQGLQFLFEYFSETQRNKGNFPGRFSGRQFSNSRSEMNVSTLELGDSALYLCASSLTAGAYEQYFGPGTRLTVT.

This clonotype has only a few counts. The chain employs TRBV20-1 and TRBJ1-2; D is undetermined. CDR3 size: 10 residues. The germline V gene has CDR1 DFQATT and CDR2 SNEGSKA (reference sequence). V gave up 3 bases and J gave up 7 bases, with 6 bases separating them. The CDR3 here is CSARDGGYTF. CDR3 DNA: TGCAGTGCTAGGGACGGTGGCTACACCTTC.